Each of the 8 T cell receptor beta chains below was sequenced from the same sample in a study of blood T cell repertoires in COVID-19. TCRdb's copy holds only in-frame clones and misses some; the assay was immunoSEQ multiplex PCR. Of around 370,000 clones listed, 85% to 90% are singletons. The sequenced material came from peripheral blood. The receptor source for this set is a woman aged 45-60 years with COVID-19, enrolled during active disease.

The genes are TRBV5-3 and TRBJ1-2, with D perhaps matching TRBD1 (5 bases). TRBV5-3 is filed as an ORF, its function uncertain. The CDR3 is 14 residues long. V was pared by 4 bases and J by 5 bases, with 15 bases between. Here the CDR3 DNA reads TGTGCCAGAAGCAGAGGACAAGGGGTTTATGGCTACACCTTC. It specifies CARSRGQGVYGYTF.

The genes are TRBV4-2 and TRBJ2-7; TRBD2 matches at 7 bases. V lost 3 bases, J lost 3 bases, and 11 bases stayed unmatched. Germline V lookup: CDR1 LGHNA, CDR2 YNFKEQ. CDR3 length: 16 residues. CDR3 coding DNA: TGTGCCAGCAGCCACGGGCCGGGGGGAGTGTACTACGAGCAGTACTTC. This sequence encodes CASSHGPGGVYYEQYF.

V usage is TRBV30 and J usage is TRBJ2-1, with a tentative D call TRBD2 (6 bases). This CDR3 has 16 amino acids. Trimming cost V 4 bases and J 1 base, with 17 bases left between them. Germline V gene data show CDR1 as GTSNPN and CDR2 as SVGIG (reference sequence). The CDR3 here is CAWKGTGRGSYNEQFF. CDR3 sequence (DNA): TGTGCCTGGAAAGGGACCGGGAGAGGATCCTACAATGAGCAGTTCTTC.

The chain couples TRBV6-4 to TRBJ2-5, with TRBD1 identical over 8 bases. The V gene end was trimmed by 8 bases and the J gene end by 0 bases; junction bases not matched to a gene: 14. The CDR3 loop spans 17 amino acids. Germline V gene data show CDR1 as MRHNA and CDR2 as SNTAGT. The CDR3 DNA is TGTGCCAGCTCCCTTCGACAGGGGTCCTCGTACCAAGAGACCCAGTACTTC. Its translation: CASSLRQGSSYQETQYF.

V usage is TRBV25-1 and J usage is TRBJ2-3; weak D call: TRBD1 (6 bases). CDR1 MGHDK and CDR2 SYGVNS come from the germline V gene. The CDR3 is 15 amino acids. The V and J ends lost 4 bases and 6 bases respectively, with 17 bases between them. The CDR3 reads CASSVGQISGDTQYF. In DNA form, the CDR3 reads TGTGCCAGCAGTGTTGGACAGATCAGTGGGGATACGCAGTATTTT.

The CDR3 loop is CASSQGANTEAFF. CDR3 sequence (DNA): TGTGCCAGTAGTCAGGGGGCCAACACTGAAGCTTTCTTT. V usage is TRBV19 and J usage is TRBJ1-1; the match to TRBD1 covers 8 bases. The CDR3 length is 13 residues. Germline CDR1 reads LNHDA; CDR2 reads SQIVND (reference sequence). V was pared by 5 bases and J by 2 bases, with 1 base of the junction left unmatched.

This clone appeared a single time. V is TRBV4-2 and J is TRBJ2-2; 8 bases fit TRBD2. The V gene end was trimmed by 3 bases and the J gene end by 8 bases; junction bases not matched to a gene: 8. This CDR3 contains 15 residues. Germline V CDR1 and CDR2: LGHNA, YNFKEQ. The CDR3 loop reads CASSHPSGGAGELFF. As DNA, the CDR3 is TGTGCCAGCAGCCACCCAAGCGGGGGTGCAGGGGAGCTGTTTTTT.

V and J are TRBV30 and TRBJ1-6; no firm D call. From germline, CDR1 is GTSNPN and CDR2 SVGIG (reference sequence). The CDR3 has 12 residues. V was clipped by 5 bases and J by 7 bases, with 9 bases between them. Here the CDR3 reads CAWALVNSPLHF. The CDR3, as DNA: TGTGCCTGGGCCCTTGTGAATTCACCCCTCCACTTT. The full variable domain, completed using reference TRBV30 and TRBJ1-6, is SQTIHQWPATLVQPVGSPLSLECTVEGTSNPNLYWYRQAAGRGLQLLFYSVGIGQISSEVPQNLSASRPQDRQFILSSKKLLLSDSGFYLCAWALVNSPLHFGNGTRLTVT.